The next 24 T cell receptor beta chains were all read from a single sample in a study of T cells in Graves' hyperthyroidism and ophthalmopathy. Amplified regions were TCR beta CDR3 sequences from RNA transcripts. Initially, a first-round RT-PCR of the TCR CDR3 employed the HTBI primer set. From the multiplex PCR reads, TCRdb called clonotypes with MiXCR, one entry per CDR3 protein. The sample lists 600,000 to 850,000 distinct CDR3 sequences, approximately 19% occurring once. Sequenced input: blood. The receptor source for this set is a woman aged 50 to 60 with Graves' hyperthyroidism that later progressed to Graves' ophthalmopathy.

This chain connects TRBV27 to TRBJ2-7; no firm D call. The V end lost 2 bases, the J end lost 3 bases, and 8 bases lay between the germline ends. This CDR3 has 13 amino acids. Germline V gives CDR1 MNHEY, CDR2 SMNVEV (reference sequence). CDR3 amino acids: CASSLSVVYEQYF. The CDR3 nucleotides read TGTGCCAGCAGTTTAAGTGTGGTCTACGAGCAGTACTTC.

This clonotype has a count of ten or more. The chain couples TRBV2 to TRBJ2-7; 7 bases map to TRBD1. The J segment lost 4 bases and the V segment lost 8 bases, leaving 8 bases of the junction unmatched. The germline CDR1 and CDR2 sequences are SNHLY and FYNNEI. The CDR3 runs to 13 residues. The CDR3 spells CASREGALYEQYF. CDR3 bases: TGTGCCAGCCGCGAGGGGGCACTTTACGAGCAGTACTTC.

This clonotype was seen many times. The V gene is TRBV12-3 or TRBV12-4, the J gene TRBJ2-7; 13 positions agree with TRBD2. Trimming removed 5 bases from V and 2 bases from J; junction bases left unmatched: 6. This CDR3 region has 16 residues. The CDR3 sequence: CASSRGTSGATYEQYF. DNA of the CDR3: TGTGCCAGCAGTCGGGGGACTAGCGGGGCTACCTACGAGCAGTACTTC.

This clonotype was recorded many times. V usage is TRBV27 and J usage is TRBJ2-3; D is ambiguous. Germline CDR1 and CDR2: MNHEY and SMNVEV (reference sequence). The ends were cut back, 1 base at V and 3 bases at J, with 17 bases in the middle. This CDR3 has 17 amino acids. CDR3 sequence reads: CASSLYPPGADTDTQYF. In nucleotides, the CDR3 is TGTGCCAGCAGTTTATACCCTCCCGGCGCGGATACAGATACGCAGTATTTT.

This rearrangement joins TRBV5-1 to TRBJ1-1; no reliable D call. Germline V gives CDR1 SGHRS, CDR2 YFSETQ. This CDR3 region has 13 residues. The germline V and J ends were trimmed by 2 bases and 4 bases, with 9 bases remaining between them. The CDR3 DNA follows: TGCGCCAGCAGCTTAAATCTGGGCACTGAAGCTTTCTTT. This encodes CASSLNLGTEAFF.

To note about this clonotype: This clone may be a read error of a much larger clone one base away. This chain links TRBV27 with TRBJ2-6, with 8 bases aligning to TRBD1. Germline lookup yields CDR1 MNHEY and CDR2 SMNVEV (reference sequence). The CDR3 spans 17 residues. CDR3 sequence: CASSPGQGVSGASVLTF. Here the CDR3 DNA reads TGTGCCAGCAGTCCTGGACAGGGTGTCTCTGGGGCCAGCGTCCTGACTTTC.

With respect to this clonotype: A much larger clone sits a single nucleotide away, making a read error possible. No conserved phenylalanine or tryptophan is present at the end of the CDR3, so a read error is the likely explanation. The rearrangement joins TRBV2 to TRBJ1-5; D gene unclear. Trimming removed 6 bases from V and 0 bases from J, with 15 bases in between. CDR3 length: 16 amino acids. The V gene's germline CDR1 is SNHLY and CDR2 FYNNEI. This CDR3 is CASRPPPGNSNQPQHL. Here the CDR3 DNA reads TGTGCCAGCAGACCTCCCCCCGGCAATAGCAATCAGCCCCAGCATCTT.

The chain uses TRBV9 and TRBJ2-5, with D perhaps given as TRBD1 or TRBD2 (5 bases each). Germline V gene lookup returns CDR1 SGDLS and CDR2 YYNGEE. The CDR3 has 15 amino acids. Trimming took 3 bases from V and 5 from J, leaving 17 bases between them. The CDR3 here is CASSAGTIPSETQYF. Here the CDR3 DNA reads TGTGCCAGCAGCGCCGGGACCATCCCCAGTGAGACCCAGTACTTC.

The table lists this clonotype with many counts. This chain links TRBV24-1 with TRBJ2-5, with a tentative D call TRBD2 (10 bases). V lost 3 bases to trimming and J lost 9 bases, with 34 bases between them. Germline loops: CDR1 KGHDR, CDR2 SFDVKD. The CDR3 is 20 amino acids. The CDR3 sequence is CATSDLTGTGRTFLAGAQYF. Written as DNA, the CDR3 is TGTGCCACCAGTGATCTAACCGGGACAGGGAGGACGTTCCTAGCGGGGGCCCAGTACTTC.

In this sample, this clonotype turned up many times. The chain joins TRBV2 to TRBJ1-5, with unresolved D. V lost 8 bases and J lost 3, with 11 bases in between. Germline V gene sequence: CDR1 SNHLY, CDR2 FYNNEI. The CDR3 runs to 13 residues. The DNA for the CDR3 is TGTGCCAGCGGCCCGGGCTTCAATCAGCCCCAGCATTTT. Protein: CASGPGFNQPQHF.

V usage is TRBV27 and J usage is TRBJ2-3; 12 bases are a match to TRBD2. Germline V lookup: CDR1 MNHEY, CDR2 SMNVEV (reference sequence). The CDR3 loop spans 16 amino acids. Trimming removed 6 bases from V and 7 bases from J; junction bases left unmatched: 11. This CDR3 is CASSPLLLAGGHTQYF. DNA of the CDR3: TGTGCCAGCAGCCCCCTATTACTAGCGGGGGGCCATACGCAGTATTTT.

The chain couples TRBV29-1 to TRBJ2-1; TRBD2 aligns across 8 bases. CDR3 length: 16 residues. Trimming took 6 bases from V and 0 from J; bases not matched to a gene: 10. Germline V CDR1 and CDR2: SQVTM, ANQGSEA. The CDR3 DNA reads as TGCAGCGTCACTAGTAGCGGGGCGAGCTCCTACAATGAGCAGTTCTTC. Translated, it gives CSVTSSGASSYNEQFF.

The table lists this clonotype with many counts. The V call is TRBV5-1, the J call TRBJ2-1, with D uncertain. CDR1 and CDR2 from the germline V gene are SGHRS and YFSETQ. V was pared by 3 bases and J by 4 bases, with 11 bases between. The CDR3 consists of 14 residues. CDR3: CASSYLGSYNEQFF. In DNA, the CDR3 is TGCGCCAGCAGCTATCTCGGGTCTTACAATGAGCAGTTCTTC. The complete variable domain, with remaining parts taken from reference TRBV5-1 and TRBJ2-1, reads KAGVTQTPRYLIKTRGQQVTLSCSPISGHRSVSWYQQTPGQGLQFLFEYFSETQRNKGNFPGRFSGRQFSNSRSEMNVSTLELGDSALYLCASSYLGSYNEQFFGPGTRLTVL.

This clonotype was observed a handful of times. The genes are TRBV20-1 and TRBJ1-1; 10 nucleotides align to TRBD1. CDR3 length equals 13 residues. J gave up 5 bases and V 6 bases, and 6 bases lay outside the gene matches. Germline CDR1 reads DFQATT; CDR2 reads SNEGSKA (reference sequence). CDR3 sequence: CSADGTGATEAFF. CDR3 sequence (DNA): TGCAGTGCCGACGGGACAGGGGCTACTGAAGCTTTCTTT.

V usage is TRBV4-1 and J usage is TRBJ1-1; D unresolved. Germline-derived CDR1 and CDR2 are MGHRA and YSYEKL. There are 14 residues in the CDR3. V was trimmed by 4 bases and J by 0 bases, leaving 9 bases between them. CDR3 protein: CASSRSTLNTEAFF. The CDR3 coding sequence is TGCGCCAGCAGCCGTTCTACGTTGAACACTGAAGCTTTCTTT.

The CDR3 protein is CASSQGKGSGVTGYTF. CDR3 nucleotides: TGTGCCAGCAGCCAAGGAAAAGGTTCGGGGGTAACTGGCTACACCTTC. The J gene is TRBJ1-2, the V gene TRBV3-1; TRBD1 might be the D (5 bases). This CDR3 contains 16 residues. The V and J ends lost 1 base and 7 bases respectively, with 19 bases between them. Germline lookup yields CDR1 LGHDT and CDR2 YNNKEL (reference sequence).

The chain carries TRBV3-1 and TRBJ1-6; maybe TRBD1 (5 bases). V lost 6 bases and J 7 bases, leaving 16 bases between the germline ends. The CDR3 contains 15 residues. Germline V gene sequence: CDR1 LGHDT, CDR2 YNNKEL (reference sequence). This chain's CDR3 is CASRRQLAGNSPLHF. CDR3 DNA sequence: TGTGCCAGCAGAAGACAGTTAGCTGGGAATTCACCCCTCCACTTT.

This clonotype was counted a few times. The chain is built from TRBV6-1 and TRBJ2-7; D is possibly TRBD2 (5 bases). Trimming left V 4 bases short and J 3 bases short, with 19 bases between. CDR1 is MNHNS, CDR2 SASEGT, per germline. The CDR3 extends over 16 amino acids. The CDR3 region is CASSALGGLPHYEQYF. Here the CDR3 DNA reads TGTGCCAGCAGTGCCCTGGGTGGACTCCCGCACTACGAGCAGTACTTC.

This clonotype has ten or more counts. The chain recombines TRBV10-3 with TRBJ1-2; no definite D call. The CDR3 length is 16 residues. V lost 2 bases and J 4 bases, leaving 17 bases between the germline ends. CDR1 and CDR2 from the germline V gene are ENHRY and SYGVKD. CDR3 sequence: CAISEREGLRRYGYTF. The CDR3 nucleotides read TGTGCCATCAGTGAGAGGGAAGGCCTTAGGCGCTATGGCTACACCTTC.

The rearrangement joins TRBV19 to TRBJ1-1; possibly TRBD1 for D (6 bases). Germline lookup yields CDR1 LNHDA and CDR2 SQIVND (reference sequence). V shed 2 bases and J shed 1 base, with 8 bases lying between them. The CDR3 is 14 amino acids. The CDR3 sequence is CASSIRGGNTEAFF. The DNA for the CDR3 is TGTGCCAGTAGTATACGAGGGGGGAACACTGAAGCTTTCTTT.

This clonotype was counted only a few times. The genes are TRBV29-1 and TRBJ1-5; 7 nucleotides line up with TRBD1. Germline CDR1 reads SQVTM; CDR2 reads ANQGSEA. Trimming took 4 bases from V and 2 from J; bases not matched to a gene: 5. The CDR3 spans 14 residues. The DNA for the CDR3 is TGCAGCGTTGTAGACGGGACAGGCAATCAGCCCCAGCATTTT. It is translated as CSVVDGTGNQPQHF.

This clonotype was detected ten times or more. The chain carries TRBV6-1 and TRBJ1-5; D may be TRBD1 (5 bases). V dropped 1 base and J dropped 7 bases, with 17 bases sitting between them. The CDR3 is 16 residues long. Germline-derived CDR1 and CDR2 are MNHNS and SASEGT. CDR3 sequence: CASSEGTGTGNQPQHF. CDR3 nucleotide sequence: TGTGCCAGCAGTGAAGGAACAGGTACGGGGAACCAGCCCCAGCATTTT.

This clonotype turned up a few times. This sequence joins TRBV20-1 and TRBJ1-5, with D unclear. Trimming pared 0 bases from V and 3 bases from J, leaving 9 bases between. Per germline, CDR1 DFQATT and CDR2 SNEGSKA (reference sequence). CDR3 length: 14 amino acids. DNA for the CDR3: TGCAGTGCTAGAGAAATGGGTTTCAATCAGCCCCAGCATTTT. The encoded protein is CSAREMGFNQPQHF.

This clonotype was observed at least ten times. The chain links TRBV12-3 or TRBV12-4 to TRBJ2-2; D is perhaps TRBD2 (6 bases). The CDR3 runs 13 residues. V dropped 6 bases and J dropped 6 bases, with 11 bases sitting between them. The CDR3 DNA is TGTGCCAGCAGCCCCTGGGGGGCCGGGGAGCTGTTTTTT. Translated: CASSPWGAGELFF.